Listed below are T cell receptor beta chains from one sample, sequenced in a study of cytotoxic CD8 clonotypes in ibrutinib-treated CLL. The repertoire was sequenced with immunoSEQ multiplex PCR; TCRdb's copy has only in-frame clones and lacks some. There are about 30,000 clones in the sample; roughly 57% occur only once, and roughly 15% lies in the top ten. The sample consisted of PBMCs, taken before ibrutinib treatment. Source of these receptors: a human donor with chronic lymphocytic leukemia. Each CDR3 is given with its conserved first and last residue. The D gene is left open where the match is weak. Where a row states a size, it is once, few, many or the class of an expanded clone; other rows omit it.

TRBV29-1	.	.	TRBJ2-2	CSVTGLANTGELFF
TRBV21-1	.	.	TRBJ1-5	CASAVAGRWQPQHF
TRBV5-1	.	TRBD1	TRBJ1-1	CASGTAMNTEAFF
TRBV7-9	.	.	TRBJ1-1	CASRNRALNTEAFF
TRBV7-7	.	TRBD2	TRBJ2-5	CASSLASGRVETQYF
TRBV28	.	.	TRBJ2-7	CASSTPGAGNSYEQYF
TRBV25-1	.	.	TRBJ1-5	CASSEAQGNQPQHF
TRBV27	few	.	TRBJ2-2	CASSPRNTGELFF
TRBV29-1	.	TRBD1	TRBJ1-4	CSVGQFNEKLFF
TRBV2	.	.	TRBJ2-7	CASIRDRAYEQYF
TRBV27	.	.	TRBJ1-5	CASSLSGVMGLQPQHF
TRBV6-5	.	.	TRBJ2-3	CASSYNGGNERYTQYF
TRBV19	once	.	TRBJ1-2	CASSIEGLGQQDNYGYTF
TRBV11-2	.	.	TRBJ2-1	CASSLVTGNEQFF
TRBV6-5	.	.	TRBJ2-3	CASTPRAERTDTQYF
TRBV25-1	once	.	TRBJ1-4	CASSERGRVNEKLFF
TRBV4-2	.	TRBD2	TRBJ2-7	CASSPSGYEQYF
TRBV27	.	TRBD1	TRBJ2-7	CASSLSQGVDEQYF
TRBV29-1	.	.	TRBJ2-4	CSVERVGAKNIQYF
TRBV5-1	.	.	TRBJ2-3	CASSLEGSDTQYF
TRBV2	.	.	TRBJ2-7	CASILEFRQYF
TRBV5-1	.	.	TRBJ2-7	CASSWTSGEQYF
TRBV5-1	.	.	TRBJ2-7	CASRVFPGPDYEQYF
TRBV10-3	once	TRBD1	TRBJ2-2	CAISLGTGATGELFF
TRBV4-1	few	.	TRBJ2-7	CASSQVSGQAREQYF
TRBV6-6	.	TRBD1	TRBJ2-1	CASSYGGDRGEQFF
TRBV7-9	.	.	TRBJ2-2	CASSVTYSTGELFF
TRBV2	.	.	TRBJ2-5	CASSDVKAQYF
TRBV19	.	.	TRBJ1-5	CASSRGANGGSNQPQHF
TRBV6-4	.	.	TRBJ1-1	CASSPSTGQNTEAFF
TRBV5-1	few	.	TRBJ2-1	CASSLGASWYNEQFF
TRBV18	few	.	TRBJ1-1	CASSPGVNTEAFF
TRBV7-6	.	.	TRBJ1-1	CASSSDRNTEAFF
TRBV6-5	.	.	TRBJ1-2	CASSYLQANYGYTF
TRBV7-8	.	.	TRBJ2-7	CASSLLSGSSYEQYF
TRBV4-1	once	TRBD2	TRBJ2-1	CASSRDGLAYYNEQFF
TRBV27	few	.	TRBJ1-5	CASSPQSNQPQHF
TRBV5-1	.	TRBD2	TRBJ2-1	CASSLELANNEQFF
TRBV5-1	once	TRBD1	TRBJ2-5	CASSSGSGQGAWETQYF
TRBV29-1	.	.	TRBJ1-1	CSVFSVGGPEAFF
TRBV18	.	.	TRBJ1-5	CASSPSPGMEQPQHF
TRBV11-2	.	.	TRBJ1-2	CASSSSWLEIGYTF
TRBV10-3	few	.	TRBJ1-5	CAISDPFGPQHF
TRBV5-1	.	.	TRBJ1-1	CASIGTANTEAFF
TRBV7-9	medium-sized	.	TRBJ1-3	CASREIRSGNTIYF
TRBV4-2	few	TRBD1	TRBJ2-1	CASSHTSGQGHNEQFF
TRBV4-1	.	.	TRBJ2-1	CASSQEGNEQFF
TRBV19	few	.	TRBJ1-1	CASSMGRGEAFF
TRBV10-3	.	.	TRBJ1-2	CAISESRARGVDYGYTF
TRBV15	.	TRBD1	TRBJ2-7	CATSRSRDRVYEQYF
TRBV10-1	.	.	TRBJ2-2	CASSPSITGELFF
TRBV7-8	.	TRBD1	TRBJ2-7	CASSSLQGAGYEQYF
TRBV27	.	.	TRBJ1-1	CASSSTLQIYTEAFF
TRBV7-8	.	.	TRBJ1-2	CASSLDVLSYGYTF
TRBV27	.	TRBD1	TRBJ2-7	CASSLHPGQGYEQYF